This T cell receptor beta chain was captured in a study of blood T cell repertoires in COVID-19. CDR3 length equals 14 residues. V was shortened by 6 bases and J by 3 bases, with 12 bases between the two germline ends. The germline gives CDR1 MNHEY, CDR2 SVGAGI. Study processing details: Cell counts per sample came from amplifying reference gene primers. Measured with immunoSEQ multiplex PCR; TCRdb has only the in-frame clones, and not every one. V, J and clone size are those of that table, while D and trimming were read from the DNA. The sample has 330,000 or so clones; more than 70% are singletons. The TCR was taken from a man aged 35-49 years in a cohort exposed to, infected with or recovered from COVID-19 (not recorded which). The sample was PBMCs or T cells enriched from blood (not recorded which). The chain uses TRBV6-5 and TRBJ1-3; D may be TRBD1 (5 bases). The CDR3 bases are TGTGCCAGCAGGGGACGGGGGAGTGGAAACACCATATATTTT. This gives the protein CASRGRGSGNTIYF.